A single sample is the source of the 18 T cell receptor beta chains below, sequenced in a study of T cells in localized non-small cell lung cancer. Using immunoSEQ multiplex PCR, the repertoire was profiled, and TCRdb retains in-frame clones only, with some absent. The repertoire holds several thousand clones, around 40% seen once, with around 7.7% in the top ten. Sequenced here: lung tumor tissue, sampled before any cancer treatment. The receptors here all came from a man between 40 and 70 years old with stage III lung adenocarcinoma.

This clone was picked up a small number of times. V usage is TRBV7-2 and J usage is TRBJ2-3; 10 nucleotides align to TRBD2. Germline V gene lookup returns CDR1 SGHTA and CDR2 FQGNSA. The CDR3 has 15 residues. V was pared by 4 bases and J by 1 base, with 2 bases of the junction left unmatched. Written as DNA, the CDR3 is TGTGCCAGCAGCTCCAGCGGGAGGGGCACAGATACGCAGTATTTT. Its translation: CASSSSGRGTDTQYF.

J is TRBJ1-2 and V is TRBV14; no clear D gene. Looked up from germline, CDR1 is SGHDN and CDR2 is FVKESK. Between the trimmed V and J ends, which lost 4 bases and 3 bases, there was a span of 12 bases. The CDR3 has 14 amino acids. The CDR3 DNA sequence: TGTGCCAGCAGCCTGGGCCAAAGGGACTATGGCTACACCTTC. Protein product: CASSLGQRDYGYTF.

V is TRBV7-7 and J is TRBJ1-1, with D unresolved. This CDR3 region has 17 residues. Germline V gene lookup returns CDR1 SSHAT and CDR2 FNYEAQ (reference sequence). The V end lost 2 bases, the J end lost 4 bases, and 20 bases lay between the germline ends. The CDR3 bases are TGTGCCAGCAGCTTATCCGGGTTGTTGGTTCGTGGCACTGAAGCTTTCTTT. Its translation is CASSLSGLLVRGTEAFF.

The rearrangement uses TRBV19 and TRBJ2-3; 12 bases are a match to TRBD2. J was trimmed by 3 bases and V by 4 bases; bases with no gene match: 8. CDR1 and CDR2 from the germline V gene are LNHDA and SQIVND (reference sequence). The CDR3 has 17 residues. Written as DNA, the CDR3 is TGTGCCAGTAGTACGCGACTAGCGGGAGAACCGACAGATACGCAGTATTTT. Amino acids: CASSTRLAGEPTDTQYF.

The chain joins TRBV10-2 to TRBJ2-3, with D uncertain. The germline V and J ends were trimmed by 7 bases and 5 bases, with 16 bases remaining between them. CDR3 length: 14 residues. Looked up from germline, CDR1 is WSHSY and CDR2 is SAAADI. The chain's CDR3 is CASKTGGFGDTQYF. The CDR3 DNA reads as TGCGCCAGCAAAACGGGCGGCTTCGGAGATACGCAGTATTTT.

This clone rates as medium-sized. The chain has TRBV11-3 and TRBJ1-1; TRBD1 matches at 7 bases. This CDR3 contains 15 residues. Germline V CDR1 and CDR2: SGHNT, YENEEA. V was clipped by 5 bases and J by 1 base; unmatched bases: 7. CDR3 coding DNA: TGTGCCAGCAGCCCCCAGGGACAGCCGAACACTGAAGCTTTCTTT. Its translation: CASSPQGQPNTEAFF.

The chain has TRBV9 and TRBJ2-7, with D perhaps TRBD1 or TRBD2 (6 bases each). Germline V lookup: CDR1 SGDLS, CDR2 YYNGEE. Trimming shortened V by 10 bases and J by 3 bases, and 14 bases separated the two germline ends. The CDR3 sequence is 12 residues long. CDR3 sequence: CAGGRSGYEQYF. The CDR3 nucleotides read TGTGCCGGGGGGCGGTCCGGCTACGAGCAGTACTTC.

The genes are TRBV28 and TRBJ1-6; D gene ambiguous. Germline loops: CDR1 MDHEN, CDR2 SYDVKM. Trimming pared 2 bases from V and 9 bases from J, leaving 5 bases between. The CDR3 contains 12 residues. The CDR3 nucleotides read TGTGCCAGCAGTTTACCCTCTTCACCCCTCCACTTT. Amino acid sequence: CASSLPSSPLHF. Together with reference TRBV28 and TRBJ1-6, the CDR3 gives the full variable domain: DVKVTQSSRYLVKRTGEKVFLECVQDMDHENMFWYRQDPGLGLRLIYFSYDVKMKEKGDIPEGYSVSREKKERFSLILESASTNQTSMYLCASSLPSSPLHFGNGTRLTVT.

The chain combines TRBV11-3 with TRBJ2-3; D unclear. The germline V gene encodes CDR1 SGHNT and CDR2 YENEEA. The V and J ends lost 4 bases and 1 base respectively, with 9 bases between them. This CDR3 comprises 14 residues. In DNA form, the CDR3 reads TGTGCCAGCAGCTCAATGTGGGGCACAGATACGCAGTATTTT. It yields the protein CASSSMWGTDTQYF.

The J gene is TRBJ1-1, the V gene TRBV18; D gene uncertain. V was trimmed by 6 bases and J by 5 bases, leaving 10 bases between them. The V gene's germline CDR1 is KGHSH and CDR2 LQKENI. The CDR3 sequence is 12 residues long. CDR3 bases: TGTGCCAGCTCCCAAAAGGGAACTGAAGCTTTCTTT. Translating gives CASSQKGTEAFF.

The rearrangement uses TRBV1 and TRBJ2-1; the tabulated D call, TRBD2, remains unverified against the DNA. TRBV1 is a known pseudogene. The CDR3 is made up of 17 amino acids. This chain's CDR3 is CASSQDWVGSGGGEQFF. CDR3 nucleotide sequence: TGCGCCAGCAGCCAAGATTGGGTCGGTAGCGGGGGAGGGGAGCAGTTCTTC.

The chain recombines TRBV11-3 with TRBJ1-3, with D hard to call. This CDR3 contains 15 residues. V lost 3 bases and J lost 0, with 9 bases in between. Germline V lookup: CDR1 SGHNT, CDR2 YENEEA. As DNA, the CDR3 is TGTGCCAGCAGCTTGTCGTCCCGCTCTGGAAACACCATATATTTT. The encoded protein is CASSLSSRSGNTIYF.

The chain employs TRBV29-1 and TRBJ2-7; 9 bases are shared with TRBD1. V was clipped by 6 bases and J by 0 bases; unmatched bases: 9. CDR3 size: 15 residues. Germline CDR1 is SQVTM and CDR2 is ANQGSEA. CDR3 DNA sequence: TGCAGCGTCCATGGGGGGGACAGGGCCTCCTACGAGCAGTACTTC. Translating it yields CSVHGGDRASYEQYF.

This clone was recorded only once. One end of the junction varies from germline; a read error may be responsible. CDR3 DNA sequence: TGTGCTAGCAGCCCGGGGGGGTCTAATGAAAAACTGTTTTTT. Its protein product is CASSPGGSNEKLFF. J is TRBJ1-4 and V is TRBV11-3, with D perhaps matching TRBD1 (5 bases). There are 14 residues in the CDR3. Germline-derived CDR1 and CDR2 are SGHNT and YENEEA.

V and J are TRBV14 and TRBJ1-1, with D uncertain. Trimming removed 3 bases at V and 3 bases at J, with 11 bases between. Germline V gives CDR1 SGHDN, CDR2 FVKESK. The CDR3 covers 14 residues. Here the CDR3 DNA reads TGTGCCAGCAGCCACGGTACACTGTACACTGAAGCTTTCTTT. It yields the protein CASSHGTLYTEAFF.

By share of the sample, this clone is medium-sized (0.01 to 0.1%). This rearrangement joins TRBV9 to TRBJ1-3, with D perhaps TRBD1 (5 bases). The germline V gene encodes CDR1 SGDLS and CDR2 YYNGEE. CDR3 length: 14 amino acids. V was trimmed by 0 bases and J by 2 bases, leaving 6 bases between them. The DNA of the CDR3 is TGTGCCAGCAGCGTAGTGGGGGCTGGAAACACCATATATTTT. As protein: CASSVVGAGNTIYF.

The chain has TRBV11-3 and TRBJ2-3, with TRBD2 matching over 10 bases. Germline V lookup: CDR1 SGHNT, CDR2 YENEEA. This CDR3 spans 14 amino acids. The V segment lost 3 bases and the J segment 4 bases; nucleotides outside the gene matches: 1. CDR3 loop: CASSFSGGPDTQYF. The CDR3 region has the DNA TGTGCCAGCAGCTTTAGCGGGGGGCCAGATACGCAGTATTTT.

The genes are TRBV10-2 and TRBJ2-7, with 14 bases lining up with TRBD2. V shed 3 bases, J shed 4 bases, and the junction held 8 bases outside the gene matches. From germline, CDR1 is WSHSY and CDR2 SAAADI. The CDR3 spans 17 residues. CDR3 coding DNA: TGCGCCAGCAGTGATGGGACTAGCGGGAGTGGCAGGTACGAGCAGTACTTC. It is translated as CASSDGTSGSGRYEQYF.